This record looks at one TCR beta chain sequence and its context. Measured with immunoSEQ multiplex PCR; TCRdb has only the in-frame clones, and not every one. The table includes 150,000 to 200,000 clones, approximately 79% detected once. The CDR3 is 20 amino acids. V lost 3 bases to trimming and J lost 1 base, with 26 bases between them. Germline V gene data show CDR1 as LNHDA and CDR2 as SQIVND (reference sequence). This sample was included in a study of blood T cell repertoires in COVID-19. Study information: Sample material is recorded as cDNA or gDNA derived from T cells, B-cell-depleted T cells, or PBMCs.

This chain joins TRBV19 and TRBJ2-3, with D possibly matching TRBD1 (5 bases). The sequence was collected from a woman between 55 and 75 years old with acute COVID-19. Sequencing input: PBMCs or T cells enriched from blood (not recorded which). The CDR3 nucleotides are TGTGCCAGTAGTATTTCCCAGGGCCTCCGAGTCCCGTGGGGCACAGATACGCAGTATTTT. Translated, it gives CASSISQGLRVPWGTDTQYF. The complete variable domain, with remaining parts taken from reference TRBV19 and TRBJ2-3, reads DGGITQSPKYLFRKEGQNVTLSCEQNLNHDAMYWYRQDPGQGLRLIYYSQIVNDFQKGDIAEGYSVSREKKESFPLTVTSAQKNPTAFYLCASSISQGLRVPWGTDTQYFGPGTRLTVL.